This T cell receptor beta chain was recovered during a study of blood T cell repertoires in COVID-19. Study-wide context: PBMCs, B-cell-depleted T cells, or T cells provided the cDNA or gDNA that made up the material.

The CDR3 contains 15 residues. CDR1 is SGHKS, CDR2 YYEKEE, per germline (reference sequence). V shed 3 bases and J 3 bases; nucleotides not matched to a gene: 4. As handled by the study authors: Amplification of reference gene primers was used by the study to estimate nucleated cell counts. TCRdb's table, derived via immunoSEQ multiplex PCR, lists solely in-frame clones and lacks some. Clonal size and the V and J genes are those of that table, whereas D and trimming came from the DNA. The profile shows approximately 65,000 clones, 70% to 85% of them singletons. The sequence came from a man between 60 and 75 years old with acute or convalescent COVID-19. What was sequenced was peripheral blood. The chain links TRBV5-5 to TRBJ2-7; TRBD2 agrees at 12 bases. In DNA, the CDR3 is TGTGCCAGCAGCTGGAGGACTAGCGGGAACTACGAGCAGTACTTC. Protein sequence: CASSWRTSGNYEQYF.